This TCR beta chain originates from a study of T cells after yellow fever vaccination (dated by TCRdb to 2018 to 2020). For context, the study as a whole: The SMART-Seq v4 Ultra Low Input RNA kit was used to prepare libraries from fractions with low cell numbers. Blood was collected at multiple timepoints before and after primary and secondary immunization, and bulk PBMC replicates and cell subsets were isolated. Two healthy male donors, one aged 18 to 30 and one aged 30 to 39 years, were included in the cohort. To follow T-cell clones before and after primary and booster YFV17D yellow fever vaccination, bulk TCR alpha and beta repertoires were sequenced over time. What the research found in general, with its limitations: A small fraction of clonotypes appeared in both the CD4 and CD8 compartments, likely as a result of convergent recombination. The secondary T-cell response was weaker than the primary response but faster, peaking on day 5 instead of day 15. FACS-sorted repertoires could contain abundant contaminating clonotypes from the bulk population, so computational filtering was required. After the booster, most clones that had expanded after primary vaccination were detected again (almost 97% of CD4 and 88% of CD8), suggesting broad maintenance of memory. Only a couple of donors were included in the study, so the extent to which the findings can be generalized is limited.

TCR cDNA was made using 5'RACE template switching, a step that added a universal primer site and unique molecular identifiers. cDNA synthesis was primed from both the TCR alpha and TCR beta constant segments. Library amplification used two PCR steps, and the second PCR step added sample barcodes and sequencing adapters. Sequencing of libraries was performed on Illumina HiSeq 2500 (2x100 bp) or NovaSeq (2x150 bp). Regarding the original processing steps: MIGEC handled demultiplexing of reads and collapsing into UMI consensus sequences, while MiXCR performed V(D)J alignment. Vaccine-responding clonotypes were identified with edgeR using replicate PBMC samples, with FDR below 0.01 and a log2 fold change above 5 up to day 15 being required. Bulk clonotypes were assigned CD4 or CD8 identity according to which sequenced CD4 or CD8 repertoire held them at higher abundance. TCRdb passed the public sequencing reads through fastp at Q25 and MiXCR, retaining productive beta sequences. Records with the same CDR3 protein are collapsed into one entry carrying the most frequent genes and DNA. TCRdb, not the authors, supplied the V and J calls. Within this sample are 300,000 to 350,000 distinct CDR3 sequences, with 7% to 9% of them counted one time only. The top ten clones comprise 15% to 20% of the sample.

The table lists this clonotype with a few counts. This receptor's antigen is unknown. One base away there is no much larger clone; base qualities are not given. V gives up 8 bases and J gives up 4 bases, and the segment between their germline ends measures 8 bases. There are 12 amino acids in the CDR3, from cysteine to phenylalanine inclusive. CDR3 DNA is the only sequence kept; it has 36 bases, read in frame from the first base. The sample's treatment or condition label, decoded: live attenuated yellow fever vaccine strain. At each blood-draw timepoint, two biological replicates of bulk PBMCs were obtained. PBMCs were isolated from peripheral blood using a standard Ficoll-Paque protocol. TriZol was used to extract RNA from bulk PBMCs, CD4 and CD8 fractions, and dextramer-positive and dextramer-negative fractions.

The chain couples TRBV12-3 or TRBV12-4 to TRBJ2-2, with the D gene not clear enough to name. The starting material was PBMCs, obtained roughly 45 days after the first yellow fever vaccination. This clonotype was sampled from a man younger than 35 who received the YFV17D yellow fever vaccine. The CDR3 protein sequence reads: CASAASTGELFF. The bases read TGTGCCAGCGCCGCATCCACCGGGGAGCTGTTTTTT.